This record looks at one T cell receptor (beta chain) sequence and its context. The antigen is undetermined. The test was conducted at deep level. Produced via immunoSEQ multiplex PCR; TCRdb's table is partial and in-frame only. The table lists some 95,000 clones, 68% of them singletons. The data belong to a study of shared clonotypes between healthy human individuals. About the research overall: Per donor, CD8 memory used one plate, CD8 naive used two, CD4 memory used three and CD4 naive used three.

Study-level findings and limits: Memory subsets generally showed smaller estimated richness than naive subsets did.

Material for sequencing was memory CD8+ T cells sorted from blood. Documented subset: CD45RO+ cells pooled with CCR7-negative TemRA cells. This sequence was found in a young man in good health.

The DNA for the CDR3 is TGTGCCAGCAGTGAACAGGGACCCTCGAATGAGCAGTTCTTC. Amino acid sequence: CASSEQGPSNEQFF. The chain joins TRBV2 to TRBJ2-1; D possibly matches TRBD1 or TRBD2 (5 bases each). With 2 bases removed from V and 7 bases from J, the gap between germline ends came to 12 bases. The CDR3 runs to 14 residues. Germline lookup yields CDR1 SNHLY and CDR2 FYNNEI.